This T cell receptor beta chain was sequenced for a study of tumor and adjacent non-tumor tissue in lung cancer. Study as a whole: Histology: 12 adenocarcinoma, a couple of squamous cell carcinoma, 1 small cell lung cancer. Stage I to III disease affected some 11 men and roughly 5 women aged roughly 30 to 80. The study, taken as a whole, reports: Shorter survival was associated with higher TCR diversity in tumors.

The V end was cut by 5 bases, the J end by 9 bases, with 17 bases between. Germline V gene lookup returns CDR1 SEHNR and CDR2 FQNEAQ (reference sequence). The CDR3 has 14 residues. The template was RNA from unsorted bulk tissue. Chemotherapy-naive patients with new lung cancer underwent thoracic surgery in China, August–November 2014. This clonotype was seen many times. As yet, its antigen is unknown. TCRbeta libraries were built with three rounds of nested PCR, modified from ARM-PCR. A single record per CDR3 protein comes from TCRdb applying MiXCR to the multiplex PCR reads. The profile shows approximately 75,000 distinct CDR3 sequences, 60% to 85% of them singletons.

This chain joins TRBV7-9 and TRBJ1-5; perhaps TRBD1 as D (5 bases). The TCR originated in a woman aged 45-59 years with non-small cell lung cancer. Sequencing was done on a sample of lung tumor tissue. The CDR3 sequence: CASSLGAEPGPQHF. CDR3 in DNA: TGTGCCAGCAGCCTCGGGGCAGAGCCGGGGCCCCAGCATTTT.